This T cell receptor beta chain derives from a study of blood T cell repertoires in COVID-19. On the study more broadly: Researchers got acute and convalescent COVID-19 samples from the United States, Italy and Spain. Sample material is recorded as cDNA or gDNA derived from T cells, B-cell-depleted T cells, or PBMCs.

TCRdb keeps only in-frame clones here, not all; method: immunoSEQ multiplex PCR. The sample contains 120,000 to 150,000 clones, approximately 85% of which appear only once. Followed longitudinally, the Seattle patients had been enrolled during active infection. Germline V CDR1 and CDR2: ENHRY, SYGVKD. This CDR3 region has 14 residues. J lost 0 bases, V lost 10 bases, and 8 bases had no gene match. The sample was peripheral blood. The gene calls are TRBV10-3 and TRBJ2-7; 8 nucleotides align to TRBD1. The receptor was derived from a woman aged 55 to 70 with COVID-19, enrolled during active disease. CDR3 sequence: CANLRDRSSYEQYF. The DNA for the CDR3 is TGTGCCAACCTCCGGGACAGGTCCTCCTACGAGCAGTACTTC.